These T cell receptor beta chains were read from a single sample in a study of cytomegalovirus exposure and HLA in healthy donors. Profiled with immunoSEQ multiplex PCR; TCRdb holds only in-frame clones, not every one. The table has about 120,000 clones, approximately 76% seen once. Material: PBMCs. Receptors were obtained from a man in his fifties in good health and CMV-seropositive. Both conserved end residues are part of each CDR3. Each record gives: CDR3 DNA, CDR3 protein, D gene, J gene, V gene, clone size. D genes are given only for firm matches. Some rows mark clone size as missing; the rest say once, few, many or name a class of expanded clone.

CDR3 DNA: TGCAGCGTCGGGGACAGCGAGCAGTACTTC
CDR3 protein: CSVGDSEQYF
D gene: TRBD1
J gene: TRBJ2-7
V gene: TRBV29-1
clone size: .

CDR3 DNA: TGTGCCAGCAGTGATCCGGGTCGAGAGACCCAGTACTTC
CDR3 protein: CASSDPGRETQYF
D gene: .
J gene: TRBJ2-5
V gene: TRBV2
clone size: few

CDR3 DNA: TGTGCCAGCACCGACCGGGACAGAGAGTATAATTCACCCCTCCACTTT
CDR3 protein: CASTDRDREYNSPLHF
D gene: TRBD1
J gene: TRBJ1-6
V gene: TRBV6-6
clone size: .

CDR3 DNA: TGTGCCAGCCTCTCTGGCGGGAGCAATCAGCCCCAGCATTTT
CDR3 protein: CASLSGGSNQPQHF
D gene: .
J gene: TRBJ1-5
V gene: TRBV6-5
clone size: .

CDR3 DNA: TGTGCCAGCAAGGAGGGGGCGAGCTACGAGCAGTACTTC
CDR3 protein: CASKEGASYEQYF
D gene: .
J gene: TRBJ2-7
V gene: TRBV6-1
clone size: once

CDR3 DNA: TGTGCCATCAGTGTGGGGACAGGGGTCAATTCACCCCTCCACTTT
CDR3 protein: CAISVGTGVNSPLHF
D gene: TRBD1
J gene: TRBJ1-6
V gene: TRBV10-3
clone size: .

CDR3 DNA: TGTGCCAGCAGTATAAGCGGGACCCGGAATTCACCCCTCCACTTT
CDR3 protein: CASSISGTRNSPLHF
D gene: .
J gene: TRBJ1-6
V gene: TRBV6-6
clone size: .

CDR3 DNA: TGCGCCAGCAGTTACAGTATCAATCAGCCCCAGCATTTT
CDR3 protein: CASSYSINQPQHF
D gene: .
J gene: TRBJ1-5
V gene: TRBV10-1
clone size: .

CDR3 DNA: TGTGCCATCAGCCGGGACAGTAACAACGAGCAGTACTTC
CDR3 protein: CAISRDSNNEQYF
D gene: TRBD1
J gene: TRBJ2-7
V gene: TRBV10-3
clone size: .

CDR3 DNA: TGTGCCAGCAGTTACGATGTTGGAGAGGGTGAGCAGTTCTTC
CDR3 protein: CASSYDVGEGEQFF
D gene: .
J gene: TRBJ2-1
V gene: TRBV6-5
clone size: .

CDR3 DNA: TGTGCCAGCAGTTTACGTTGGCGCCCTCTAGCGGGGGGTCAAGAGACCCAGTACTTC
CDR3 protein: CASSLRWRPLAGGQETQYF
D gene: TRBD2
J gene: TRBJ2-5
V gene: TRBV27
clone size: .

CDR3 DNA: TGTGCCAGCAGTTTATTACCCGGGACAGGGGACGAGCAGTACTTC
CDR3 protein: CASSLLPGTGDEQYF
D gene: TRBD1
J gene: TRBJ2-7
V gene: TRBV28
clone size: .

CDR3 DNA: TGTGCCAGCAGCGTCGAGACTAGCACAGATACGCAGTATTTT
CDR3 protein: CASSVETSTDTQYF
D gene: .
J gene: TRBJ2-3
V gene: TRBV4-2
clone size: .

CDR3 DNA: TGTGCCAGCAGCTACGGAGGGGATACGCAGTATTTT
CDR3 protein: CASSYGGDTQYF
D gene: .
J gene: TRBJ2-3
V gene: TRBV7-2
clone size: .

CDR3 DNA: TGTGCCAGCAGCTTGGAGCGGCGGGTCGAAGAGACCCAGTACTTC
CDR3 protein: CASSLERRVEETQYF
D gene: .
J gene: TRBJ2-5
V gene: TRBV5-4
clone size: .

CDR3 DNA: TGCGCCAGCAGCCAAGGGACAGCGTCTGGGTATGGCTACACCTTC
CDR3 protein: CASSQGTASGYGYTF
D gene: .
J gene: TRBJ1-2
V gene: TRBV4-3
clone size: .

CDR3 DNA: TGTGCCAGCAGCCCGGGACAGGGAAACACCATATATTTT
CDR3 protein: CASSPGQGNTIYF
D gene: TRBD1
J gene: TRBJ1-3
V gene: TRBV11-3
clone size: .

CDR3 DNA: TGCAGTGCTAGTGTCTCTGAGCAGTTCTTC
CDR3 protein: CSASVSEQFF
D gene: .
J gene: TRBJ2-1
V gene: TRBV20-1
clone size: .